The clone carrying this T cell receptor beta chain has more than one count but fewer than ten. Its target is unknown. Preparation of the TCRbeta library was carried out with unique molecular identifiers. TCRdb reanalysed the PCR reads using MiXCR and keeps one entry per CDR3 protein. The sample lists about 980,000 distinct CDR3 sequences, about 30% occurring once. This entry comes from a study of T-cell reconstitution after alpha-beta-depleted transplantation in children. General study points: Hyperexpanded clones declined; after one year, newly produced T cells mostly supplied diversity. Expanded graft clones, several hundred of them, were reportedly the source of alpha-beta T cells about two months after transplant. Elevated TCRbeta diversity at day 60 was traced, in some patients, to surviving recipient T cells and thymic progenitors.

Germline loops: CDR1 SNHLY, CDR2 FYNNEI. V dropped 5 bases and J dropped 2 bases, with 11 bases sitting between them. This CDR3 contains 14 residues. The sequences come from PBMCs, mostly from graft donor cells, collected 360 days after TCRalphabeta/CD19-depleted stem cell transplant. The V call is TRBV2, the J call TRBJ2-3; D not certain. This receptor was identified in a boy in the first two years of life who had a stem cell transplant for SCID, so the T cells may come from the graft donor. The CDR3 coding sequence is TGTGCCAGCAGTTTTAAACCTTACACAGATACGCAGTATTTT. Residues: CASSFKPYTDTQYF. The whole variable domain, remainder taken from reference TRBV2 and TRBJ2-3, is EPEVTQTPSHQVTQMGQEVILRCVPISNHLYFYWYRQILGQKVEFLVSFYNNEISEKSEIFDDQFSVERPDGSNFTLKIRSTKLEDSAMYFCASSFKPYTDTQYFGPGTRLTVL.